This TCR beta chain originates from a study of T-cell memory formation after mild COVID-19. This clonotype was recorded many times. MiXCR, applied by TCRdb to the 5' RACE reads, yields one record per CDR3 protein. The repertoire holds around 300,000 distinct CDR3 sequences, with roughly a fifth as singletons. V lost 8 bases and J 7 bases, leaving 18 bases between the germline ends. The CDR3 extends over 14 amino acids. This sequence joins TRBV12-3 or TRBV12-4 and TRBJ2-4; possible D gene TRBD1, 7 bases. This clonotype was obtained from a man aged 18 to 29 who had mild COVID-19 (a few samples of this study predate the infection). Cell type and time point are not known. The specimen was PBMCs or a T cell subset sorted from them (not recorded which). CDR3 protein: CASQSGAGGNIQYF. The CDR3 region has the DNA TGTGCCAGCCAAAGTGGGGCAGGGGGGAACATTCAGTACTTC.